The rows below give T cell receptor beta chains drawn from one sample of a study of blood T cell repertoires in COVID-19. The table came from immunoSEQ multiplex PCR; TCRdb's copy has only in-frame clones and leaves some out. Among hundreds of thousands of clones listed, more than 70% were seen once. Input material: peripheral blood. The receptors stem from a man in his forties with acute or convalescent COVID-19. Each CDR3 is given with its conserved first and last residue. The D gene is left open where the match is weak. Only part of the rows carry a size: once, few, many, or a class if the clone is expanded.

d_call j_call clone_size v_call cdr3_aa cdr3_nt
. TRBJ1-2 . TRBV15 CATSRALDDSYGYTF TGTGCCACCAGCAGAGCCCTCGACGACAGCTATGGCTACACCTTC
TRBD1 TRBJ2-2 . TRBV9 CASSVGQGDTGELFF TGTGCCAGCAGCGTGGGACAGGGGGACACCGGGGAGCTGTTTTTT
. TRBJ2-5 . TRBV11-2 CASSLEGAETQYF TGTGCCAGCAGCTTAGAGGGGGCTGAGACCCAGTACTTC
TRBD1 TRBJ1-3 . TRBV7-2 CASSPDTGAGNTIYF TGTGCCAGCAGCCCAGACACAGGGGCTGGAAACACCATATATTTT
. TRBJ2-3 . TRBV12-3/TRBV12-4 CASRPTLTDTQYF TGTGCCAGCAGGCCTACCCTCACAGATACGCAGTATTTT
TRBD1 TRBJ2-2 . TRBV24-1 CATSDPGQGFTGELFF TGTGCCACCAGTGACCCGGGACAGGGGTTCACCGGGGAGCTGTTTTTT
. TRBJ1-5 . TRBV28 CASSPPPGNQPQHF TGTGCCAGCAGTCCCCCCCCAGGCAATCAGCCCCAGCATTTT
. TRBJ1-2 few TRBV6-5 CASRTAGAANYGYTF TGTGCCAGCAGGACGGCAGGCGCTGCTAACTATGGCTACACCTTC
TRBD1 TRBJ1-4 once TRBV5-1 CASSMELGTGGATNEKLFF TGCGCCAGCAGCATGGAATTGGGGACAGGCGGTGCAACTAATGAAAAACTGTTTTTT
. TRBJ2-7 few TRBV9 CASSVAGEGYEQYF TGTGCCAGCAGCGTAGCGGGAGAAGGGTACGAGCAGTACTTC
TRBD1 TRBJ1-1 . TRBV7-9 CASLRTGGRGTEAFF TGTGCCAGCCTAAGGACAGGGGGCCGGGGCACTGAAGCTTTCTTT
. TRBJ1-2 . TRBV6-5 CASSYPGTGMRTF TGTGCCAGCAGTTACCCGGGCACGGGGATGCGGACCTTC